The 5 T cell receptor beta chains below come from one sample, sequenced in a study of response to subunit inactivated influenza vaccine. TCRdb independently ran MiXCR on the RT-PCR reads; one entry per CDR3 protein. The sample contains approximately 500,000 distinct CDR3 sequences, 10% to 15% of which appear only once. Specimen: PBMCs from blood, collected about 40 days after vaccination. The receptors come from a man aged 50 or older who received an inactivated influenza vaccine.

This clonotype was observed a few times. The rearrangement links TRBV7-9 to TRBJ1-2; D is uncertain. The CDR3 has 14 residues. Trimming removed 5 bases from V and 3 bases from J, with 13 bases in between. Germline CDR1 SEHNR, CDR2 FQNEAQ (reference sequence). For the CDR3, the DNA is TGTGCCAGCAGCCTGGACGAAGCGGACTATGGCTACACCTTC. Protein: CASSLDEADYGYTF.

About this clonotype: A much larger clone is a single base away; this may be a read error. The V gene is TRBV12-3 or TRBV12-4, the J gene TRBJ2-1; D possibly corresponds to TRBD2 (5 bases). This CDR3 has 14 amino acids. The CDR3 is CASYRGYNYNEQSF. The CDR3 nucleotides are TGTGCCAGCTACCGGGGTTATAACTACAATGAGCAGTCCTTC.

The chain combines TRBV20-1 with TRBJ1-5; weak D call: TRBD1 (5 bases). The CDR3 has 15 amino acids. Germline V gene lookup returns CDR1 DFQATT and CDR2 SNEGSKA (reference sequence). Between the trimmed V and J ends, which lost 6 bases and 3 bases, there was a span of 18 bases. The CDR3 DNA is TGCAGTGCGCCCTCGGAGGGGACTTACAATCAGCCCCAGCATTTT. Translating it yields CSAPSEGTYNQPQHF.

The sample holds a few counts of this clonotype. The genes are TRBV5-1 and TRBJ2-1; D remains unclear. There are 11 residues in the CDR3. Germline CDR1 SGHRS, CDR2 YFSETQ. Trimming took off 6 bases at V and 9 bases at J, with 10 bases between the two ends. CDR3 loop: CASNWLGEQFF. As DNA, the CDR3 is TGCGCCAGCAATTGGCTAGGTGAGCAGTTCTTC.

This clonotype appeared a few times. This chain's CDR3 is CASTEGSRNTEAFF. The CDR3 nucleotides are TGTGCCAGCACTGAGGGGTCGAGAAACACTGAAGCTTTCTTT. This sequence joins TRBV6-1 and TRBJ1-1; TRBD1 might be the D (5 bases). The V end was cut by 7 bases, the J end by 2 bases, with 14 bases between. There are 14 residues in the CDR3. From germline, CDR1 is MNHNS and CDR2 SASEGT.